This T cell receptor (beta chain) was sequenced for a study of cytomegalovirus exposure and HLA in healthy donors (dated by TCRdb to 2017 to 2019). For context, the study as a whole: In an earlier analysis of roughly 590 of the donors, 250 to 350 Gb of sequence data and 117 million unique TCR beta sequences from about 190 million T cells were reported. The study combined high-throughput TCR immunosequencing, statistical association of individual TCRs with disease status, and machine learning to predict cytomegalovirus infection status. Using immunosequencing, the study profiled T cell repertoires from about 650 subjects and related those repertoires to cytomegalovirus serostatus. An earlier analysis of 587 of the donors applied high-throughput TCR beta sequencing to assess whether each TCR beta V gene segment acted as functional or pseudogenic. Among about 410 genotyped donors of the cohort, an average of approximately 200,000 unique TCR beta nucleotide sequences was sequenced per donor, of which approximately 18% were non-productive. A later genetic analysis used genome-wide SNP genotypes for about 55% of the 666 donors, treating that subset as a discovery cohort. An early release that covered fewer than 750 HLA-typed donors contained approximately 300 gigabases of sequencing data and about 93 million unique TCR sequences. Donor age, sex, ethnicity and CMV serostatus were collected together with the repertoire data. To study patterns of TCR occurrence, a later analysis re-analyzed previously published TCR beta repertoires from 600 to 750 donors and added high-resolution HLA genotyping. In the later analysis, no new phenotypic data were used to find candidate immune exposures; instead, reliance was placed on TCR beta sequences and their occurrence across donors. The number of donors typed differed by locus, with about 629-640 for A, B, C, DRB1 and DQB1, more than 500 for DQA1, 600 to 610 for DPA1, and 400 to 490 for DPB1. Every repertoire in the discovery cohort had been generated on one and the same sequencing platform. A handful of DR-DQ haplotypes were treated as single units for association and clustering because of strong linkage in the cohort. Of the roughly 400 genotyped donors, 81% were placed in the genetic ancestry cluster associated with self-reported Caucasian donors. The study was designed to test whether signatures of past pathogen exposure could be identified by cataloging public T cell receptors. A separate validation cohort of approximately 120 different subjects was used in addition to the 666-subject first cohort. HLA typing covered class I and class II loci at four-digit resolution. Points the paper makes about the study in general: According to a later genetic analysis, donors in an Asian-associated ancestry cluster had fewer N-insertions in productive TCRs than the approximately 700-donor mean. The study listed approximately 160 TCR beta chains as associated with cytomegalovirus. In a later genetic analysis, a missense DCLRE1C variant was associated with V-gene and J-gene trimming of TCR beta chains, and the association was replicated in an independent cohort. Because HLA typing was missing for some donors at each locus, association tests included only the typed subset. CMV serostatus was the only immune exposure information available for the cohort. Correlated functional status among segregating V segments might reflect linkage disequilibrium, but an unknown experimental factor could not be ruled out. A later analysis found that most CMV-associated TCR beta chains appeared HLA-restricted, with HLA associations seemingly driven largely by CMV exposure. In vitro tests confirmed that a few of the cytomegalovirus-associated TCR beta chains recognize cytomegalovirus antigens. This cohort had only TCR beta chains sequenced, and the lack of alpha or paired-chain data limited which features could be detected. A cluster of highly shared sequence variants was judged likely to represent a technical artifact of the sequencing pipeline. In a later analysis, several top co-occurrence clusters were reported to appear linked to parvovirus B19, influenza, CMV and Epstein-Barr virus. When HLA alleles, especially DR and DQ, strongly co-occurred, TCR associations were difficult to assign to individual alleles. The authors suggested that the approach could potentially be generalized to other disease states and immunological phenotypes. A further reported finding was that TCR beta sequences accurately predicted the HLA-A and HLA-B alleles for most subjects in the first cohort. Cytomegalovirus status was reported to be diagnosed by the classifier with high specificity and sensitivity in both the original and validation cohorts. Presence/absence analyses assumed roughly uniform sequencing depth across donors, an assumption that may not hold. A later analysis found that TCR association rates varied across HLA loci, with DRB1 alleles showing the most associated TCRs and HLA-C alleles the fewest. Compared with equally common non-associated chains, HLA-associated TCR beta chains in a later analysis were more clonally expanded and had lower generation probabilities. Because counts were too low, 15 or so rarely observed V segments, including chromosome 9 orphons, were excluded from the earlier analysis of fewer than 650 of the donors. Most TCR sequences were observed very rarely across donors, whereas some public TCRs were present in many individuals. A later analysis associated 15,000 or so TCR beta sequences with specific HLA alleles at a false discovery rate of 0.05. Because the 87-base-pair reads could not distinguish some IMGT-functional V segments, including TRBV6-2 and TRBV6-3, those segments were excluded. Broadly in line with IMGT annotations, most TCR beta V segments showed up in productive rearrangements about 90% or about 30% of the time in an earlier analysis of a few hundred of the donors.

On this clone: Its specific antigen is unknown. No much larger clone exists at a distance of one base, and base qualities are not known.

The cohort was made up of 500 to 850 healthy bone marrow donors. At the time of sampling, all cohort members were nominally healthy, though unrecorded immune exposures were likely present. The donor was CMV seropositive and was included in the group of around 300 seropositive cohort members. A peripheral blood sample was collected from each donor, and TCR beta sequencing was performed on peripheral blood mononuclear cells. The Qiagen DNeasy Blood Extraction Kit was used to extract genomic DNA from the blood cell samples. The method was the immunoSEQ multiplex PCR assay. A mixture of 60 forward primers for TCR Vbeta segments and 13 reverse primers for TCR Jbeta segments was used in the multiplex PCR. The CDR3 region of rearranged TCR beta genes was amplified from genomic DNA with a multiplex PCR assay. The amplified TCR beta libraries were sequenced on the Illumina HiSeq System as 87-base-pair reads. Regarding the original processing steps: A later analysis tallied 80 million to 95 million unique TCR beta chains across the approximately 670 repertoires, and about 12 million of those chains were shared by two or more donors. A nearest-neighbor algorithm error-corrected the raw reads and collapsed the reads into unique sequences, merging closely related sequences to remove PCR and sequencing errors. Alignment of CDR3 sequences to IMGT reference sequences was used to assign V, D and J gene segments. For a sequence to be retained, a match of at least six nucleotides was required to both a V gene segment and a J gene segment. Rearrangements were classified as productive when the CDR3 lacked stop codons and remained in frame with V and J, and all other rearrangements were classified as non-productive. Following IMGT convention, CDR3 was defined as the stretch from the second conserved V-encoded cysteine to the conserved J-encoded phenylalanine. The earlier analysis of approximately 500 of the donors excluded sequences that lacked an unambiguous match to a single V gene segment. An earlier analysis of fewer than 750 of the donors classified V segments as functional when productive rearrangements were above 56.7% and as segregating when the standard deviation between donors was above 5%. To diagnose cytomegalovirus status from the catalog of TCR beta chain sequences, a statistical classification framework was built. In a later analysis, TCR nucleotide sequences were compared against IMGT/GENE-DB human TR gene sequences so that V and J genes could be assigned. Using the TCRdist pipeline, a later analysis assigned CDR3 sequences along with most-parsimonious VDJ recombination scenarios. In a later analysis, each TCR beta chain was defined by its CDR3 amino acid sequence together with its V-gene family, and reads without a unique V-gene family were excluded. To address suspected cross-contamination and a sequencing artifact, a later analysis removed over 500 highly shared, low-generation-probability nucleotide sequences. In a later analysis, a clonal expansion index was calculated for each public chain from normalized within-repertoire ranks of inferred template counts. In a later analysis, generation probabilities were computed with a VDJ recombination model fitted to out-of-frame rearrangements, and the resulting probabilities were checked against IGoR. In a later analysis, hypergeometric tests were used to score TCR-TCR, TCR-HLA and TCR-CMV co-occurrence, with a repertoire-size bias correction applied to TCR pairs. A later analysis estimated false discovery rates by permuting HLA or CMV assignments 20 times. In a later analysis, co-occurring TCRs were grouped with DBSCAN, and TCRdist sequence similarity was added when clustering was performed within HLA-allele-positive subsets. Co-occurrence clustering excluded repertoires with fewer than 30,000 or more than 120,000 public chains, plus five with anomalous nucleotide sharing. The source is immuneACCESS, and TCRdb retained only in-frame sequences with V and J called. Part of the clones is not carried over; for the studies checked, unresolved V genes explain less than half of this, and the remainder is unexplained. V, J and clone size reflect that table, while D and trimming were determined from the DNA. The sample table lists more than 150,000 clones, more than 70% of them with a count of one. Clones ranked in the top ten supply 1.3% to 1.5% of the sample.

The CDR3 goes from the cysteine to the phenylalanine over 12 residues. Kept here is only the CDR3 DNA, which spans 36 bases and is read in frame from base 1. Taken from the germline V gene, the CDR1 and CDR2 loops are SGHDT and YYEEEE. Trimming leaves V shorter by 3 bases and J shorter by 3 bases, with the junction holding 0 bases beyond the gene matches. The sequence was collected from a girl aged 10-17 years in good health and CMV-seropositive. Sequencing used PBMCs. The chain uses TRBV5-6 and TRBJ2-7, with 7 bases aligning to TRBD2. Here is the DNA: TGTGCCAGCAGCTGGGGGGGCTACGAGCAGTACTTC. The translation is CASSWGGYEQYF.